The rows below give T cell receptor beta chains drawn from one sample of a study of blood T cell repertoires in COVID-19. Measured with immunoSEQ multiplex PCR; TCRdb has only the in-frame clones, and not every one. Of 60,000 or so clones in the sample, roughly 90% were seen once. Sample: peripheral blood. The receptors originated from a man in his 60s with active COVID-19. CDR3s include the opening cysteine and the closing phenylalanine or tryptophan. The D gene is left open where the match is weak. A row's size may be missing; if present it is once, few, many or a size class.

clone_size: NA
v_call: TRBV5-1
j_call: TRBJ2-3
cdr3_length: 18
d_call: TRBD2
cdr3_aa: CASSSSGGAPRRTDTQYF
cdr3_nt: TGCGCCAGCAGCTCCAGCGGGGGGGCCCCGCGGCGTACAGATACGCAGTATTTT

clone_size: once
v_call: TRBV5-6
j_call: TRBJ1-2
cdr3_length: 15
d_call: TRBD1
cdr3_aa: CASSLLTTGVYGYTF
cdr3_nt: TGTGCCAGCAGCTTGCTTACGACAGGGGTCTATGGCTACACCTTC

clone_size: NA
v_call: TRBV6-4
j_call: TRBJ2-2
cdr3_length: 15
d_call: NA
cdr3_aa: CASSDAGLVAGELFF
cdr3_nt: TGTGCCAGCAGTGACGCAGGGCTTGTGGCCGGGGAGCTGTTTTTT

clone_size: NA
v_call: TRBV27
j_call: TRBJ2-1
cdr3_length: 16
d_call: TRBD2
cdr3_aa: CASSPWTSARGNEQFF
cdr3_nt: TGTGCCAGCAGTCCCTGGACTAGCGCAAGGGGAAATGAGCAGTTCTTC

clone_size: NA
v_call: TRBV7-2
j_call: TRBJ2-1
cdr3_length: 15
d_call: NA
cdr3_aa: CASSLGGGFYNEQFF
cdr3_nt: TGTGCCAGCAGCTTAGGAGGCGGGTTTTACAATGAGCAGTTCTTC

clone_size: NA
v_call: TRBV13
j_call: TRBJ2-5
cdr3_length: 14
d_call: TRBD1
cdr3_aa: CASSLGPTGETQYF
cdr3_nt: TGTGCCAGCAGCTTAGGACCGACAGGGGAGACCCAGTACTTC

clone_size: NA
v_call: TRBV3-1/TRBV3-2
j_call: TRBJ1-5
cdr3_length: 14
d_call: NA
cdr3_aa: CASSHYSTNQPQHF
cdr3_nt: TGTGCCAGCAGCCACTACAGTACCAATCAGCCCCAGCATTTT

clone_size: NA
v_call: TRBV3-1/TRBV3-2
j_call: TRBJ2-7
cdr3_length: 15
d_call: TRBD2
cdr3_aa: CASSPGLADSYEQYF
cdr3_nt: TGTGCCAGCAGCCCCGGACTAGCGGACTCCTACGAGCAGTACTTC

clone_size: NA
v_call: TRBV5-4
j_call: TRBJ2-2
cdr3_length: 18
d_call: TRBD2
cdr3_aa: CASRLGMGLAGTTGELFF
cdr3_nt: TGTGCCAGCAGATTGGGCATGGGGCTAGCGGGCACCACCGGGGAGCTGTTTTTT

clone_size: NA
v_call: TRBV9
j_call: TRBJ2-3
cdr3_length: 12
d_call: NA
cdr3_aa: CASSETWDTQYF
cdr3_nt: TGTGCCAGCTCCGAAACTTGGGATACGCAGTATTTT

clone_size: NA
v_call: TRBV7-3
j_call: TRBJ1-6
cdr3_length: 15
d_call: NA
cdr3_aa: CASSLMGGGNSPLHF
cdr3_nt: TGTGCCAGCAGCTTAATGGGGGGTGGGAATTCACCCCTCCACTTT

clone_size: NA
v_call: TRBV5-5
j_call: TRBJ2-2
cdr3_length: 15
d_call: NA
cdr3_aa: CASSLTGSNTGELFF
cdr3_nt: TGTGCCAGCAGCTTAACGGGGTCGAACACCGGGGAGCTGTTTTTT

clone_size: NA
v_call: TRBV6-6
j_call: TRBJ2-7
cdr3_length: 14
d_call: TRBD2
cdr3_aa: CASSYGLAGEEQYF
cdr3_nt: TGTGCCAGCAGTTACGGCCTAGCGGGAGAGGAGCAGTACTTC

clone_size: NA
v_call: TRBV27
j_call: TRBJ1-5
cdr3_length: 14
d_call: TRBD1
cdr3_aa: CASSRQGVGQPQHF
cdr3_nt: TGTGCCAGCAGTCGACAGGGAGTAGGTCAGCCCCAGCATTTT

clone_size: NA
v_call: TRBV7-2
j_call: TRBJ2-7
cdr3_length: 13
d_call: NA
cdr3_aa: CASSPRQANEQYF
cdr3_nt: TGTGCCAGCAGCCCCAGACAGGCAAACGAGCAGTACTTC

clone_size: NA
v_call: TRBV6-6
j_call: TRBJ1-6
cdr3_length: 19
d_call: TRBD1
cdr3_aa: CASSPRQGMTGLSNSPLHF
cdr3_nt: TGTGCCAGCAGTCCCAGACAGGGGATGACGGGCCTTTCAAATTCACCCCTCCACTTT

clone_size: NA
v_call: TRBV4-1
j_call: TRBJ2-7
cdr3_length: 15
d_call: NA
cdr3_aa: CASSQLGARSYEQYF
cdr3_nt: TGCGCCAGCAGCCAGCTAGGGGCCCGCAGTTACGAGCAGTACTTC

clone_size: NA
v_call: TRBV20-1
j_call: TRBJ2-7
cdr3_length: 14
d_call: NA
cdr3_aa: CSASSGGSSYEQYF
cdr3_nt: TGCAGTGCTAGTTCAGGAGGATCCTCCTACGAGCAGTACTTC

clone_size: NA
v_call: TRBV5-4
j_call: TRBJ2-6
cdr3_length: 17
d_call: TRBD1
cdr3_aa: CASSPLTGMKGANVLTF
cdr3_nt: TGTGCCAGCAGCCCCCTGACAGGGATGAAAGGGGCCAACGTCCTGACTTTC

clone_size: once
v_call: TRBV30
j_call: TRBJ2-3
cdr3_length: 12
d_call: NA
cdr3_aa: CAQNTGTDTQYF
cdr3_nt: TGTGCCCAGAATACAGGGACAGATACGCAGTATTTT

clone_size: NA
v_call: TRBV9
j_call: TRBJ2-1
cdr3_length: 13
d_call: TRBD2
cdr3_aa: CASGAGGLNEQFF
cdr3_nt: TGTGCCAGCGGAGCGGGAGGCCTCAATGAGCAGTTCTTC

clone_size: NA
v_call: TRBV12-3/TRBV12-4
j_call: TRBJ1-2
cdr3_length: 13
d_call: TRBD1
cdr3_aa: CASSGQGSYGYTF
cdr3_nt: TGTGCCAGCAGCGGACAGGGCTCCTATGGCTACACCTTC

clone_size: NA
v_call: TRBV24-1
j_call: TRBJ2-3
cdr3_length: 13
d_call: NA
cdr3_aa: CATSDGAVLTQYF
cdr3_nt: TGTGCCACCAGTGATGGAGCTGTATTGACGCAGTATTTT

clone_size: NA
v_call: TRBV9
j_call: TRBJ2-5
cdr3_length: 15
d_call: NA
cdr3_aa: CASNTLGGDQETQYF
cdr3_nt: TGTGCCAGCAACACCTTAGGCGGGGACCAAGAGACCCAGTACTTC

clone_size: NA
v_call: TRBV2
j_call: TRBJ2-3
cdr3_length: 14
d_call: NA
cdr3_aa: CASSRGWGTDTQYF
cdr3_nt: TGTGCCAGCAGCCGGGGGTGGGGCACAGATACGCAGTATTTT

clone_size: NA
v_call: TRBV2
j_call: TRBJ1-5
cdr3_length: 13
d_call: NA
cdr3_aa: CASSEGRRQPQHF
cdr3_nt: TGTGCCAGCAGTGAGGGGAGGCGCCAGCCCCAGCATTTT

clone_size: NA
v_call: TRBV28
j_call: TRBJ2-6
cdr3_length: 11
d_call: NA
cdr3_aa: CASSLVGVLTF
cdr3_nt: TGTGCCAGCAGTTTGGTCGGCGTCCTGACTTTC

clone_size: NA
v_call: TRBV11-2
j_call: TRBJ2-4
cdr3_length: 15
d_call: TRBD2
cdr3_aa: CASSPATTGGNIQYF
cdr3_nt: TGTGCCAGCAGCCCAGCAACGACGGGGGGAAACATTCAGTACTTC

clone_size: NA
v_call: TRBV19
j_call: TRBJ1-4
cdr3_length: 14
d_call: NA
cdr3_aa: CASRDTSTNEKLFF
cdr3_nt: TGTGCCAGCCGGGACACCTCAACTAATGAAAAACTGTTTTTT

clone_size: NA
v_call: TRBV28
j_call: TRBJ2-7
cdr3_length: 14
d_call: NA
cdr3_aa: CASSQQVRDYEQYF
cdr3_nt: TGTGCCAGCAGTCAACAGGTCCGAGACTACGAGCAGTACTTC

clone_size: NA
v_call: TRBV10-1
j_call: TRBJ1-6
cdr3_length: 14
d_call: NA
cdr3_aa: CASTTGERGSPLHF
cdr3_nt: TGCGCCAGCACTACGGGGGAACGCGGTTCACCCCTCCACTTT

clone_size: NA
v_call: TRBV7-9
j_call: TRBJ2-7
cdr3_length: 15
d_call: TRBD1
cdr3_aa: CASRSGTGSIYEQYF
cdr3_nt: TGTGCCAGCAGGTCCGGGACAGGGTCCATCTATGAGCAGTACTTC

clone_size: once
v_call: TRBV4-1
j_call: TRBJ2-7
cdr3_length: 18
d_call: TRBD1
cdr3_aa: CASSQVLPQGAEPREQYF
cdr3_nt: TGCGCCAGCAGCCAAGTCCTCCCTCAGGGGGCAGAACCGCGAGAGCAGTACTTC